One and the same sample provided the 30 T cell receptor beta chains below, sequenced in a study of blood T cells in healthy people across ages. PCR was performed a second time for roughly 7 to 12 cycles using a sample-barcoded 5' primer and a J-beta primer mix. TCRdb re-analysed the 5' RACE reads in MiXCR, keeping a single row per CDR3 protein. The data hold 1.5 million to 2 million distinct CDR3 sequences, with less than 50% observed a single time. The sample comprised blood. These receptors all stem from a woman aged 40-49 years in good health.

In DNA form, the CDR3 reads TGTGCCACCAGCAGGATGGCGGGGAGGGTCGAGACCCAGTACTTC. It translates to CATSRMAGRVETQYF. The gene calls are TRBV15 and TRBJ2-5; TRBD2 matches at 7 bases. The CDR3 consists of 15 residues. V lost 3 bases, J lost 5 bases, and 9 bases stayed unmatched. Germline V gene data show CDR1 as LNHNV and CDR2 as YYDKDF (reference sequence).

V and J are TRBV21-1 and TRBJ2-4. The J call may be faulty, since TRBJ2-7 better matches the DNA end. TRBV21-1 is a listed pseudogene. The CDR3 has 12 residues. The DNA of the CDR3 is TGTGCCAGCAGCAAAGCCACCTACGAGCAGTACTTC. It codes for CASSKATYEQYF.

This chain links TRBV12-3 or TRBV12-4 with TRBJ2-1; D gene unclear. The CDR3 loop spans 13 amino acids. The ends were cut back, 2 bases at V and 6 bases at J, with 8 bases in the middle. CDR3 residues: CASSLRVTNEQFF. The CDR3 DNA is TGTGCCAGCAGTTTACGTGTAACCAATGAGCAGTTCTTC.

This clonotype was seen a few times. The chain has TRBV25-1 and TRBJ1-2; TRBD1 matches at 9 bases. Germline loops: CDR1 MGHDK, CDR2 SYGVNS. The CDR3 has 16 amino acids. After removal of 4 bases from V and 1 base from J, the junction contained 7 bases not matched to a gene. The CDR3, as DNA: TGTGCCAGCAGTGGACCGGACAGGGGACTTAACTATGGCTACACCTTC. Its translation: CASSGPDRGLNYGYTF.

The chain links TRBV9 to TRBJ2-3; 12 nucleotides agree with TRBD2. CDR3 length: 18 residues. Germline lookup yields CDR1 SGDLS and CDR2 YYNGEE. V shed 4 bases and J 3 bases; nucleotides not matched to a gene: 12. The CDR3 protein is CASSIGLAGNLKTDTQYF. As DNA, the CDR3 is TGTGCCAGCAGCATAGGACTAGCGGGGAACCTTAAGACAGATACGCAGTATTTT.

This clonotype was seen more than once but under ten times. V usage is TRBV7-9 and J usage is TRBJ2-4; D is undetermined. Germline loops: CDR1 SEHNR, CDR2 FQNEAQ (reference sequence). CDR3 size: 13 residues. V was clipped by 1 base and J by 8 bases, with 9 bases between them. The CDR3 reads CASSLGTSYIQYF. Written as DNA, the CDR3 is TGTGCCAGCAGCTTAGGGACCAGTTACATTCAGTACTTC.

The gene calls are TRBV10-2 and TRBJ2-5, with no clear D. The tail of the sequence fits TRBJ2-7 better, so the J call may be wrong. Germline V lookup: CDR1 WSHSY, CDR2 SAAADI. The CDR3 has 12 amino acids. The CDR3, as DNA: TGCGCCAGCAGTGATATGGGCGGCGAGCAGTACTTC. It is translated as CASSDMGGEQYF.

This clonotype has only a few counts. J is TRBJ2-3 and V is TRBV29-1; D is undetermined. Trimming pared 8 bases from V and 3 bases from J, leaving 12 bases between. Germline lookup yields CDR1 SQVTM and CDR2 ANQGSEA. The CDR3 spans 12 residues. The CDR3 spells CSPRGLTDTQYF. In DNA form, the CDR3 reads TGCAGCCCAAGAGGCCTAACAGATACGCAGTATTTT.

For the CDR3, the DNA is TGCGCCAGCAGCTCCCCGTTCGTAGCGGGGGGGCTCCACAATGAGCAGTTCTTC. Translation: CASSSPFVAGGLHNEQFF. V usage is TRBV5-1 and J usage is TRBJ2-1, with 11 bases matching TRBD2. This CDR3 is 18 amino acids long. The junction had 13 bases not matched to a gene; V was cut back by 3 bases and J by 5 bases. CDR1 is SGHRS and CDR2 is YFSETQ in the germline V gene.

The chain couples TRBV20-1 to TRBJ2-3; 9 nucleotides line up with TRBD1. From germline, CDR1 is DFQATT and CDR2 SNEGSKA (reference sequence). V lost 3 bases to trimming and J lost 2 bases; unmatched junction nucleotides: 9. The CDR3 is made up of 16 amino acids. CDR3 loop: CSAREAGTGPTDTQYF. CDR3 coding DNA: TGCAGTGCTAGGGAGGCCGGGACAGGGCCCACAGATACGCAGTATTTT.

About this clonotype itself: At one end, the junction sequence differs from germline, possibly due to a read error. The genes are TRBV12-3 or TRBV12-4 and TRBJ1-1, with unresolved D. This CDR3 region has 13 residues. In DNA, the CDR3 is TGTGCCAGCAGTTTGAAGGTGAACCCTGAAGCTTTCTTT. Residues: CASSLKVNPEAFF.

This chain links TRBV4-3 with TRBJ1-2; D not certain. This CDR3 region has 15 residues. Germline CDR1 reads LGHNA; CDR2 reads YSLEER. Between the trimmed V and J ends, which lost 0 bases and 0 bases, there was a span of 8 bases. The CDR3 here is CASSQDWRTNYGYTF. Written as DNA, the CDR3 is TGCGCCAGCAGCCAAGATTGGAGGACTAACTATGGCTACACCTTC.

The chain employs TRBV6-5 and TRBJ2-6, with 7 bases fitting TRBD1. The germline gives CDR1 MNHEY, CDR2 SVGAGI. The CDR3 consists of 18 residues. With V trimmed by 2 bases and J by 0 bases, 7 bases remained unmatched. The CDR3 loop is CASSYRDRVRSGANVLTF. CDR3 DNA sequence: TGTGCCAGCAGTTACCGAGACAGGGTACGCTCTGGGGCCAACGTCCTGACTTTC.

The chain has TRBV9 and TRBJ2-5; D is undetermined. The germline V gene has CDR1 SGDLS and CDR2 YYNGEE. V lost 3 bases to trimming and J lost 1 base, with 7 bases between them. This CDR3 comprises 13 residues. CDR3: CASSDPVQETQYF. CDR3 nucleotides: TGTGCCAGCAGCGATCCAGTCCAAGAGACCCAGTACTTC.

This chain links TRBV6-2 or TRBV6-3 with TRBJ2-7; D ambiguous. The CDR3 sequence is 16 residues long. Germline CDR1 and CDR2: MNHEY and SVGEGT. V lost 2 bases to trimming and J lost 3 bases, with 17 bases between them. The DNA for the CDR3 is TGTGCCAGCAGTTACGATCTGGGCCAAATAGTCTACGAGCAGTACTTC. This translates into CASSYDLGQIVYEQYF.

In this sample, this clonotype turned up a few times. This sequence joins TRBV7-6 and TRBJ2-3; a possible D gene is TRBD2 (6 bases). Trimming removed 0 bases from V and 1 base from J, with 14 bases in between. The CDR3 totals 17 residues. Per the germline V gene, CDR1 is SGHVS and CDR2 is FNYEAQ. The DNA for the CDR3 is TGTGCCAGCAGCTTAGCGCTCGGGATAGCGGGCACAGATACGCAGTATTTT. This encodes CASSLALGIAGTDTQYF. Together with reference TRBV7-6 and TRBJ2-3, the CDR3 gives the full variable domain: GAGVSQSPRYKVTKRGQDVALRCDPISGHVSLYWYRQALGQGPEFLTYFNYEAQQDKSGLPNDRFSAERPEGSISTLTIQRTEQRDSAMYRCASSLALGIAGTDTQYFGPGTRLTVL.

This clonotype has just one count. This sequence joins TRBV28 and TRBJ1-1; a weak D match, TRBD1 (6 bases). V lost 3 bases and J lost 7, with 12 bases in between. Germline V gene lookup returns CDR1 MDHEN and CDR2 SYDVKM. CDR3 length: 13 amino acids. The CDR3 reads CASSFRQVDEAFF. CDR3 DNA: TGTGCCAGCAGTTTCAGACAGGTAGATGAAGCTTTCTTT. The whole variable domain, remainder taken from reference TRBV28 and TRBJ1-1, is DVKVTQSSRYLVKRTGEKVFLECVQDMDHENMFWYRQDPGLGLRLIYFSYDVKMKEKGDIPEGYSVSREKKERFSLILESASTNQTSMYLCASSFRQVDEAFFGQGTRLTVV.

This sequence joins TRBV7-3 and TRBJ2-6; D uncertain. This CDR3 contains 16 residues. CDR1 is SGHTA, CDR2 FQGTGA, per germline. Trimming pared 5 bases from V and 2 bases from J, leaving 13 bases between. CDR3 loop: CASSLDPPAGANVLTF. The CDR3 bases are TGTGCCAGCAGCCTCGACCCACCGGCTGGGGCCAACGTCCTGACTTTC. Full variable domain (outside the CDR3, taken from reference TRBV7-3 and TRBJ2-6): GAGVSQTPSNKVTEKGKYVELRCDPISGHTALYWYRQSLGQGPEFLIYFQGTGAADDSGLPNDRFFAVRPEGSVSTLKIQRTERGDSAVYLCASSLDPPAGANVLTFGAGSRLTVL.

The gene calls are TRBV5-1 and TRBJ2-3; TRBD2 matches at 7 bases. CDR3 length: 13 residues. V was clipped by 7 bases and J by 0 bases; unmatched bases: 2. CDR1 and CDR2 from the germline V gene are SGHRS and YFSETQ. The CDR3 loop reads CASAGDSTDTQYF. In DNA form, the CDR3 reads TGCGCCAGCGCGGGGGATAGCACAGATACGCAGTATTTT. Drawing the rest from reference TRBV5-1 and TRBJ2-3, the complete variable domain is KAGVTQTPRYLIKTRGQQVTLSCSPISGHRSVSWYQQTPGQGLQFLFEYFSETQRNKGNFPGRFSGRQFSNSRSEMNVSTLELGDSALYLCASAGDSTDTQYFGPGTRLTVL.

This rearrangement joins TRBV10-3 to TRBJ1-6; D is unresolved. The CDR3 extends over 13 amino acids. Trimming pared 7 bases from V and 9 bases from J, leaving 13 bases between. CDR1 and CDR2 (germline): ENHRY, SYGVKD. This CDR3 reads CAIKSGEVSPLHF. CDR3 nucleotides: TGTGCCATCAAATCGGGAGAGGTTTCACCCCTCCACTTT.

The CDR3 reads CASSFSGTSGPTRTDTQYF. In DNA, the CDR3 is TGCGCCAGCAGCTTTTCCGGGACTAGCGGACCAACGCGCACAGATACGCAGTATTTT. The chain employs TRBV5-1 and TRBJ2-3; 11 positions agree with TRBD2. The CDR3 totals 19 residues. Losses at the gene ends were 2 bases for V and 1 base for J; bases not matched to a gene: 12. Germline CDR1 SGHRS, CDR2 YFSETQ.

This chain uses TRBV24-1 with TRBJ2-3, with a possible D match to TRBD1 (7 bases). This CDR3 is 16 amino acids long. Trimming took off 7 bases at V and 0 bases at J, with 16 bases between the two ends. CDR1 KGHDR and CDR2 SFDVKD come from the germline V gene. The CDR3 is CATSHLRDSSTDTQYF. The CDR3 DNA follows: TGTGCCACCAGCCATTTGCGGGACAGCAGCACAGATACGCAGTATTTT.

This sequence joins TRBV6-5 and TRBJ2-3; the D is unclear. Germline CDR1 MNHEY, CDR2 SVGAGI. This CDR3 region has 13 residues. Trimming pared 5 bases from V and 5 bases from J, leaving 11 bases between. DNA of the CDR3: TGTGCCAGCAGTGACTTCGGTGAAGATACGCAGTATTTT. Protein product: CASSDFGEDTQYF.

This chain joins TRBV7-2 and TRBJ1-4; D might be TRBD1 (6 bases). The ends were cut back, 0 bases at V and 0 bases at J, with 11 bases in the middle. Germline loops: CDR1 SGHTA, CDR2 FQGNSA. There are 17 residues in the CDR3. The CDR3 here is CASSLAGAATTNEKLFF. The CDR3 DNA sequence: TGTGCCAGCAGCTTAGCGGGGGCGGCTACAACTAATGAAAAACTGTTTTTT.

This clonotype was seen a handful of times. This rearrangement joins TRBV7-2 to TRBJ2-5, with TRBD2 identical over 8 bases. V shed 1 base and J 0 bases; nucleotides not matched to a gene: 4. Per germline, CDR1 SGHTA and CDR2 FQGNSA. The CDR3 extends over 16 amino acids. The CDR3 DNA is TGTGCCAGCAGCTTAGGACTAGCGCCCTACCAAGAGACCCAGTACTTC. Its protein product is CASSLGLAPYQETQYF.

This rearrangement joins TRBV29-1 to TRBJ2-6; 7 bases fit TRBD1. The CDR3 loop spans 18 amino acids. Germline V CDR1 and CDR2: SQVTM, ANQGSEA. V trimming: 5 bases; J trimming: 2 bases; junction bases outside the gene matches: 15. The DNA of the CDR3 is TGCAGCGTTCTCCCCAACGACAGGGTAATGGCTGGGGCCAACGTCCTGACTTTC. It is translated as CSVLPNDRVMAGANVLTF.

The V and J genes are TRBV20-1 and TRBJ1-2; D call uncertain. CDR1 DFQATT and CDR2 SNEGSKA come from the germline V gene (reference sequence). The V end was cut by 4 bases, the J end by 5 bases, with 11 bases between. The CDR3 totals 12 residues. The CDR3: CSAIRGGYGYTF. CDR3 coding DNA: TGCAGTGCTATCCGGGGTGGATATGGCTACACCTTC.

This clonotype was recorded a few times. The chain uses TRBV6-1 and TRBJ2-1; 8 bases are shared with TRBD1. V lost 5 bases, J lost 6 bases, and 9 bases stayed unmatched. CDR1 and CDR2 (germline): MNHNS, SASEGT. The CDR3 is 15 residues long. The CDR3 region has the DNA TGTGCCAGCAGTACGGGACAGGCGCCTTTCAATGAGCAGTTCTTC. Its translation is CASSTGQAPFNEQFF.

Only a few counts were recorded for this clonotype. The V gene is TRBV29-1, the J gene TRBJ2-7; maybe TRBD1 (6 bases). The CDR3 length is 18 residues. Germline V gene sequence: CDR1 SQVTM, CDR2 ANQGSEA. The V end lost 6 bases, the J end lost 4 bases, and 31 bases lay between the germline ends. The CDR3 DNA is TGCAGCGTGTCGACAGGACCCCTCTTCGAGCATTCTTTTTACGAGCAGTACTTC. Its translation is CSVSTGPLFEHSFYEQYF.

This clonotype came up many times. The chain carries TRBV27 and TRBJ2-5, with D possibly called TRBD1 or TRBD2 (5 bases each). V dropped 6 bases and J dropped 6 bases, with 17 bases sitting between them. Germline CDR1 reads MNHEY; CDR2 reads SMNVEV (reference sequence). The CDR3 extends over 14 amino acids. CDR3 sequence reads: CASSLGGTGKTQYF. In DNA form, the CDR3 reads TGTGCCAGCAGCTTAGGTGGGACGGGGAAGACCCAGTACTTC.